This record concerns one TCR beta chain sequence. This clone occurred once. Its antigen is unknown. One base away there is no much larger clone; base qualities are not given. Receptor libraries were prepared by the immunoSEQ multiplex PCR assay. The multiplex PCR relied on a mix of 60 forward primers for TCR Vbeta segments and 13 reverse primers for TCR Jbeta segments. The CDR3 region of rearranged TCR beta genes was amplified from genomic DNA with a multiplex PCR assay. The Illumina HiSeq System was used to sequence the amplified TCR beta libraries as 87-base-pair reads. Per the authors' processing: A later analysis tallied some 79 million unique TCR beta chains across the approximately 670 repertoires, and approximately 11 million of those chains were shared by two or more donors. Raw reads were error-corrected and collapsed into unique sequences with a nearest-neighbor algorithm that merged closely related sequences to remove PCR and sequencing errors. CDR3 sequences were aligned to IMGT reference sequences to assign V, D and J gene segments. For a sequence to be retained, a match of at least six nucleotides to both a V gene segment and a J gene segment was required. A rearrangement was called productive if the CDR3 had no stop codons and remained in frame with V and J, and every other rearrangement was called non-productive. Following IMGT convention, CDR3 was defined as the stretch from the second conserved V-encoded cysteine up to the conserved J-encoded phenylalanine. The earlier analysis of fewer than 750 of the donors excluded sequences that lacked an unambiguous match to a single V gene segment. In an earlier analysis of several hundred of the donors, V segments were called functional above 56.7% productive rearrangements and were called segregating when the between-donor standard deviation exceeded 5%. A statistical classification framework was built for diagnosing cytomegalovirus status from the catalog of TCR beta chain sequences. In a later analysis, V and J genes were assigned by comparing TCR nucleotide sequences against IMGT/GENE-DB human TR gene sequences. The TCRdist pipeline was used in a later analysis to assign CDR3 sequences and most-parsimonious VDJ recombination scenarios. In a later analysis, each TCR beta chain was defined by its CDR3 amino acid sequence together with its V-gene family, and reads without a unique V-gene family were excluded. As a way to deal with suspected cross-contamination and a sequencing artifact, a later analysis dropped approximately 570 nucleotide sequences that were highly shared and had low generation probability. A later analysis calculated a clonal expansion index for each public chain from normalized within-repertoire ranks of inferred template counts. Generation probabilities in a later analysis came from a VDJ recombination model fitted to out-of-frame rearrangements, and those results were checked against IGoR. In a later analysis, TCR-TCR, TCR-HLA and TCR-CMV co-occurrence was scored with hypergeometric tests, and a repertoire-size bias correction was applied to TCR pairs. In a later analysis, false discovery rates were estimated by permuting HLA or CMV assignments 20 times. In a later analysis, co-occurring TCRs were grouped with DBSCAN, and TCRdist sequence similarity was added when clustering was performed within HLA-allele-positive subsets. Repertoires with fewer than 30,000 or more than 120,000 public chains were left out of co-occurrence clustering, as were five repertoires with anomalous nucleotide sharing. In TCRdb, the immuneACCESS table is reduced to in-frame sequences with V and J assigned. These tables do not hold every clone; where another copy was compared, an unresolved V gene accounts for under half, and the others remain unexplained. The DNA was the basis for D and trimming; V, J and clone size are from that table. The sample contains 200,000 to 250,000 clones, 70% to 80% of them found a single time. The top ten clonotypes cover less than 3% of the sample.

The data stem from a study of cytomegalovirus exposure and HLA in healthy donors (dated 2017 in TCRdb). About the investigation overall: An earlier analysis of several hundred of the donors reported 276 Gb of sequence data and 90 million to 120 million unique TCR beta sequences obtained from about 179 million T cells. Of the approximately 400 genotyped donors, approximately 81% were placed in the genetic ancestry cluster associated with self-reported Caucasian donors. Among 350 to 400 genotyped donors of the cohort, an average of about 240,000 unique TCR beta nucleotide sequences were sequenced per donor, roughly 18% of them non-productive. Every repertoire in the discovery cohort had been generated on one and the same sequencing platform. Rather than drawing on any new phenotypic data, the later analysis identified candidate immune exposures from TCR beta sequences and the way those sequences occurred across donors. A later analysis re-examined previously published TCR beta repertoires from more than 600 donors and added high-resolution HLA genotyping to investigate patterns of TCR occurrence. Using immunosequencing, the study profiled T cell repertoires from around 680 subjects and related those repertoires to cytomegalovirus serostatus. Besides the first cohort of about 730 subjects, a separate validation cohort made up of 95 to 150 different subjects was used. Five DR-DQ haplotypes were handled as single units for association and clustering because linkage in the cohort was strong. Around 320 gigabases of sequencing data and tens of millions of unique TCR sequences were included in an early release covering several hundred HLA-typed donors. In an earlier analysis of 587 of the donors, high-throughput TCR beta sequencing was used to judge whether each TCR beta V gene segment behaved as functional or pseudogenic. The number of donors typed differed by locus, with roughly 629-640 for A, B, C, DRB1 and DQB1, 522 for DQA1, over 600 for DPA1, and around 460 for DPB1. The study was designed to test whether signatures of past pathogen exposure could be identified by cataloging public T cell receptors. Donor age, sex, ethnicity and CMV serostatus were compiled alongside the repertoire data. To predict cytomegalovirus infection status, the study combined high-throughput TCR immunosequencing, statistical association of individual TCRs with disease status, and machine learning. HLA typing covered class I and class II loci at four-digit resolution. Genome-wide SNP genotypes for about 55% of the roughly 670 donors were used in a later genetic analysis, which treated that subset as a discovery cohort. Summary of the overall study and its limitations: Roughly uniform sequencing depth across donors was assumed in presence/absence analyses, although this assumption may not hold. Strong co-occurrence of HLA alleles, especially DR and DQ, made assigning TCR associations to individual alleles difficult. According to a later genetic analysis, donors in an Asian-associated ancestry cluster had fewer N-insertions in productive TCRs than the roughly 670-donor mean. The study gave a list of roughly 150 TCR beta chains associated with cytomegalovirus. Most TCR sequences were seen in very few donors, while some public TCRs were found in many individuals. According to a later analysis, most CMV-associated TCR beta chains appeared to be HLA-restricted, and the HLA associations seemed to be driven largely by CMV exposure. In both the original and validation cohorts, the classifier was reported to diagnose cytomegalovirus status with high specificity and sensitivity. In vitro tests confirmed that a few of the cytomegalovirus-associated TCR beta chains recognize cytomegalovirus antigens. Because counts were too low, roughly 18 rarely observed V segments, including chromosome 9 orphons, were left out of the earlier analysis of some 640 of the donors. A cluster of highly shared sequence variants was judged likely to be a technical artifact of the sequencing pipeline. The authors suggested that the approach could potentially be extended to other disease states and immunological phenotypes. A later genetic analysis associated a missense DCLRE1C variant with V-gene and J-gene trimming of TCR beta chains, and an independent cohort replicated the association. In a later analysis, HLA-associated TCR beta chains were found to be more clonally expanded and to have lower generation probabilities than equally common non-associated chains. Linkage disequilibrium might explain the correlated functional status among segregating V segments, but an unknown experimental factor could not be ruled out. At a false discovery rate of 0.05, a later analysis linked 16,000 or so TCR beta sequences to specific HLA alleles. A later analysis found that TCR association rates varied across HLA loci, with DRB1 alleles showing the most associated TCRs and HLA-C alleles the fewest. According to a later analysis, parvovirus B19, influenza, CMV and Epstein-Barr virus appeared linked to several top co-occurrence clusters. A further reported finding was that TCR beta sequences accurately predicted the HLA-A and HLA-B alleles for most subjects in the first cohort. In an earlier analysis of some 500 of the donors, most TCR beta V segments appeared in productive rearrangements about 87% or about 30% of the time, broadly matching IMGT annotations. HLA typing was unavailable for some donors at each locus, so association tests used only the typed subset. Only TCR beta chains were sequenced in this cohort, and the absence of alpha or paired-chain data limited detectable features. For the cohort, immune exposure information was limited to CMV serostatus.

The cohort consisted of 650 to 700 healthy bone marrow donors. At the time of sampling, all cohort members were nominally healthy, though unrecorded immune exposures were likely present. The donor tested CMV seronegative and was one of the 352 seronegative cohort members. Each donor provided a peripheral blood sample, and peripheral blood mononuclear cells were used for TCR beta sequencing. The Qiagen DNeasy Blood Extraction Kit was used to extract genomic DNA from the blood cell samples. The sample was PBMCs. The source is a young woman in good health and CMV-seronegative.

The CDR3 protein is CAISEWRGEHGTDTQYF. At the DNA level, the sequence is TGTGCCATCAGTGAGTGGCGGGGGGAACATGGCACAGATACGCAGTATTTT. The chain is encoded by TRBV10-3 joined to TRBJ2-3, with 8 central nucleotides matching TRBD2. The germline V gene specifies ENHRY as CDR1 and SYGVKD as CDR2. The cysteine opens and the phenylalanine closes a CDR3 of 17 amino acids. The sequence is cut down to CDR3 DNA, 51 bases in frame from base 1. Trimming removed 1 base from V and 1 base from J; the gene matches leave 7 bases unexplained.